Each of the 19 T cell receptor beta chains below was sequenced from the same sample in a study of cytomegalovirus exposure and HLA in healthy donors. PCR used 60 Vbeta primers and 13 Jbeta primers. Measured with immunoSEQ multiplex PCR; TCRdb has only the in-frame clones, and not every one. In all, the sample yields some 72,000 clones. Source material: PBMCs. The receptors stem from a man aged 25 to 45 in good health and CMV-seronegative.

The DNA for the CDR3 is TGTGCCAGCAGCCTATCCCCCCAGCGGGGGCCCTACAATGAGCAGTTCTTC. Amino acid sequence: CASSLSPQRGPYNEQFF. The chain carries TRBV11-3 and TRBJ2-1, with TRBD2 matching 8 bases. The V and J ends lost 5 bases and 2 bases, in that order; junction bases with no gene match: 11. This CDR3 is 17 amino acids long. The germline V gene encodes CDR1 SGHNT and CDR2 YENEEA.

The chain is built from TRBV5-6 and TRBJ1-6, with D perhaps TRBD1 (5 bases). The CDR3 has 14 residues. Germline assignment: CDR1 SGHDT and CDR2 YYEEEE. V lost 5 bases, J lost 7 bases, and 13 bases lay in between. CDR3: CASSFTTGNSPLHF. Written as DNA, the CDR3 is TGTGCCAGCAGTTTCACTACAGGAAATTCACCCCTCCACTTT.

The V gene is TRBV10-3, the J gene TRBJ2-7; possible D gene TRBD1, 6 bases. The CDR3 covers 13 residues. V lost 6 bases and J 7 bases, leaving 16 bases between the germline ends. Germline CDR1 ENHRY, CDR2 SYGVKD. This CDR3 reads CAISDLQGREQYF. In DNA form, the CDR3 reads TGTGCCATCAGCGATCTGCAGGGGCGAGAGCAGTACTTC.

The CDR3 sequence is CASRGEYSNQPQHF. DNA of the CDR3: TGTGCCAGCCGGGGGGAATATAGCAATCAGCCCCAGCATTTT. The chain combines TRBV28 with TRBJ1-5; D possibly corresponds to TRBD1 (5 bases). The CDR3 covers 14 residues. The germline gives CDR1 MDHEN, CDR2 SYDVKM. V shed 8 bases and J shed 0 bases, with 11 bases lying between them.

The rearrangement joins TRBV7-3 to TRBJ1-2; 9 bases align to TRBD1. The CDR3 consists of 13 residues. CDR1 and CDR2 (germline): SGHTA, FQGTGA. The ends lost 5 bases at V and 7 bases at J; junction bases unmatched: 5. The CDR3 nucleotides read TGTGCCAGCAGCCTGGGACAGGGCGGTGGCTACACCTTC. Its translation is CASSLGQGGGYTF. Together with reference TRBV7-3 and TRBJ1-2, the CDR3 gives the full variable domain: GAGVSQTPSNKVTEKGKYVELRCDPISGHTALYWYRQSLGQGPEFLIYFQGTGAADDSGLPNDRFFAVRPEGSVSTLKIQRTERGDSAVYLCASSLGQGGGYTFGSGTRLTVV.

CDR3 coding DNA: TGTGCCAGCAGTGTGCTAGCGGGCGTGACCGGGGAGCTGTTTTTT. Its translation is CASSVLAGVTGELFF. The J gene is TRBJ2-2, the V gene TRBV6-1, with 8 bases matching TRBD2. This CDR3 is built from 15 residues. V gave up 4 bases and J gave up 5 bases; unmatched junction bases: 6. CDR1 MNHNS and CDR2 SASEGT come from the germline V gene.

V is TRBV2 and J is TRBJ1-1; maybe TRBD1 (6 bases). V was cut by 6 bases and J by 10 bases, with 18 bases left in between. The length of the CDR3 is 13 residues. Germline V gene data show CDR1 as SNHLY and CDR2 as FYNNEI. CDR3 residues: CASRDTGRERAFF. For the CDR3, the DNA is TGTGCCAGCAGGGATACAGGGAGAGAGCGAGCTTTCTTT.

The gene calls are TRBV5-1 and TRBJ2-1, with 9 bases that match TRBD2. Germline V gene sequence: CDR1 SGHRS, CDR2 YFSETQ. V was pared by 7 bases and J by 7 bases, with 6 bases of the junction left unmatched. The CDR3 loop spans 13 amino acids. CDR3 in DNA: TGCGCCAGCGAGGCGGGGGGGCGGAATGAGCAGTTCTTC. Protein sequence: CASEAGGRNEQFF.

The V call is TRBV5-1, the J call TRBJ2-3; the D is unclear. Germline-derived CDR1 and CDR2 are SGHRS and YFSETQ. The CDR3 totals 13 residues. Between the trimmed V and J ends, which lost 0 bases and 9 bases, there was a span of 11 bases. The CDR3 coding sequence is TGCGCCAGCAGCTTGGGCACAGAATCGACGCAGTATTTT. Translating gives CASSLGTESTQYF.

In DNA form, the CDR3 reads TGTGCCAGCAGCTTGGTAATTAGCGGGGGGGGCACAGATACGCAGTATTTT. It translates to CASSLVISGGGTDTQYF. This chain joins TRBV5-4 and TRBJ2-3, with 11 bases fitting TRBD2. J lost 1 base, V lost 0 bases, and 4 bases had no gene match. This CDR3 spans 17 amino acids. Germline-derived CDR1 and CDR2 are SGHNT and YYREEE (reference sequence).

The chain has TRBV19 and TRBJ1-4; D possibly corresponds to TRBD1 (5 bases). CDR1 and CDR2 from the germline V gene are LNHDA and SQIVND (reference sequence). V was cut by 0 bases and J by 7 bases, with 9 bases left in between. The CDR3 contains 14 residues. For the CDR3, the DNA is TGTGCCAGTAGTATAGAAGGGGCGAGTGAAAAACTGTTTTTT. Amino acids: CASSIEGASEKLFF.

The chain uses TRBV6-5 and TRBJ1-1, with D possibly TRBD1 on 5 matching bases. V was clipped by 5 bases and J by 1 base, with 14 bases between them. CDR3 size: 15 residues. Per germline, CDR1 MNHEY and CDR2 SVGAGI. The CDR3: CASSRFPDRNTEAFF. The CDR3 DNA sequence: TGTGCCAGCAGTCGTTTCCCCGACAGGAACACTGAAGCTTTCTTT.

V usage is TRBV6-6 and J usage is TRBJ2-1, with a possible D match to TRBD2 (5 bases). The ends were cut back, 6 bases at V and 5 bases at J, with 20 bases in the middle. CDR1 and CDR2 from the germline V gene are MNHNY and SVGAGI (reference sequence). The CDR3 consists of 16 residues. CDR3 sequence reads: CASSLLARSGNNEQFF. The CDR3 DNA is TGTGCCAGCAGCCTCCTAGCTAGGAGTGGGAACAATGAGCAGTTCTTC.

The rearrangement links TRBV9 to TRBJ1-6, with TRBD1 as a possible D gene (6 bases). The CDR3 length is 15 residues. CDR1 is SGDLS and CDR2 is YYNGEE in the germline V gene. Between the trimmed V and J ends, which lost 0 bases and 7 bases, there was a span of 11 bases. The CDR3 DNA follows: TGTGCCAGCAGCGTAGATCCCAGGGGCAATTCACCCCTCCACTTT. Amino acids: CASSVDPRGNSPLHF.

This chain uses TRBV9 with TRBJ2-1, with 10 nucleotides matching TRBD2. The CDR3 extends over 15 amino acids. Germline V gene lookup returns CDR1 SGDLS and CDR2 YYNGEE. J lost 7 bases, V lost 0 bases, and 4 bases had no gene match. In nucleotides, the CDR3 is TGTGCCAGCAGCGTAGACCAGCGGGGGGGAAATGAGCAGTTCTTC. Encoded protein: CASSVDQRGGNEQFF.

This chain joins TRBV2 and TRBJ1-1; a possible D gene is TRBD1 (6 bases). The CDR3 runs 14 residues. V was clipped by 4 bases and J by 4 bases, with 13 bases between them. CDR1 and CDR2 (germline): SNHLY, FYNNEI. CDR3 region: CASSAQGGGTEAFF. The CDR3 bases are TGTGCCAGCAGTGCCCAGGGAGGGGGCACTGAAGCTTTCTTT.

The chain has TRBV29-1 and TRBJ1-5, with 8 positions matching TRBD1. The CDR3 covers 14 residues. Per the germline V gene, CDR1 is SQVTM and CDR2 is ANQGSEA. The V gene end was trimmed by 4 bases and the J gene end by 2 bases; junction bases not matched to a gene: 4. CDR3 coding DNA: TGCAGCGTTGGGACAGGGACCGGCAATCAGCCCCAGCATTTT. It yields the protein CSVGTGTGNQPQHF.

CDR3 sequence reads: CASSLNALAGAADTQYF. CDR3 DNA sequence: TGTGCCAGCAGCTTAAATGCGCTAGCGGGGGCCGCAGATACGCAGTATTTT. The rearrangement uses TRBV7-3 and TRBJ2-3, with TRBD2 identical over 10 bases. Germline V gives CDR1 SGHTA, CDR2 FQGTGA. V lost 1 base to trimming and J lost 4 bases; unmatched junction nucleotides: 8. The CDR3 sequence is 17 residues long.

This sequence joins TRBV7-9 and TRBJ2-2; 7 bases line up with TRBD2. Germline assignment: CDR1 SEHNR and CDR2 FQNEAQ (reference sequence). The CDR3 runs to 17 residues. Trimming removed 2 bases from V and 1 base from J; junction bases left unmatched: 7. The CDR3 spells CASSLPRLAQNTGELFF. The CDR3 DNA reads TGTGCCAGCAGCTTACCGCGACTAGCTCAGAACACCGGGGAGCTGTTTTTT.